A single sample gave rise to the 19 T cell receptor beta chains below, sequenced in a study of shared clonotypes between healthy human individuals. The repertoire was sequenced with immunoSEQ multiplex PCR; TCRdb's copy has only in-frame clones and lacks some. Among roughly 2 million clones, 85% to 95% were seen once, and the ten largest hold 0.9% to 1.4%. The naive CD8 subset, CD45RO-negative cells positively selected for CCR7, excluded terminally differentiated effector memory CD45RA+ cells. The sample comprised naive CD8+ T cells sorted from blood. These receptors all come from a young man in good health.

The chain is built from TRBV4-1 and TRBJ2-1; D is unclear. The CDR3 extends over 11 amino acids. V lost 5 bases, J lost 5 bases, and 4 bases lay in between. Per germline, CDR1 MGHRA and CDR2 YSYEKL. CDR3 coding DNA: TGCGCCAGCAGCGGGAACAATGAGCAGTTCTTC. This encodes CASSGNNEQFF.

The rearrangement joins TRBV11-3 to TRBJ2-2; D possibly corresponds to TRBD2 (6 bases). The CDR3 has 14 residues. Trimming shortened V by 5 bases and J by 7 bases, and 14 bases separated the two germline ends. Germline V gives CDR1 SGHNT, CDR2 YENEEA. CDR3 nucleotide sequence: TGTGCCAGCAGCCCACTTGATAGCGGCGGGGAGCTGTTTTTT. Translation: CASSPLDSGGELFF.

The chain carries TRBV21-1 and TRBJ2-1; no DNA check was done on the table's D call, TRBD1. TRBV21-1 is labeled a pseudogene. The CDR3 sequence is 9 residues long. CDR3 region: CGQGRSQFF. The CDR3 nucleotides read TGTGGGCAGGGCAGGTCGCAGTTCTTC.

In DNA, the CDR3 is TGTGCCAGCAATCGGGAGGCCTCCTACGAGCAGTACTTC. This sequence encodes CASNREASYEQYF. The V call is TRBV6-5, the J call TRBJ2-5, with 7 positions matching TRBD2. The end of the DNA fits TRBJ2-7 better, so the J call may be wrong. This CDR3 has 13 amino acids. Per the germline V gene, CDR1 is MNHEY and CDR2 is SVGAGI.

Here the CDR3 DNA reads TGTGCAAGTCGCGCTATAAGACAGGGATGCACCGGGGAGCTGTTTTTT. Its translation: CASRAIRQGCTGELFF. The rearrangement links TRBV12-2 to TRBJ2-2; the table's D call of TRBD1 was not tested on the DNA. TRBV12-2 counts as a pseudogene. The CDR3 spans 16 residues.

The chain recombines TRBV2 with TRBJ2-2; 7 bases agree with TRBD1. Germline V CDR1 and CDR2: SNHLY, FYNNEI. Trimming at V came to 5 bases and at J to 3 bases, leaving 12 bases not matched to a gene. The CDR3 contains 17 residues. DNA for the CDR3: TGTGCCAGCAGTCTGGCAGTCCGGGACAGAGACACCGGGGAGCTGTTTTTT. Encoded protein: CASSLAVRDRDTGELFF.

This chain links TRBV7-8 with TRBJ2-3, with 7 nucleotides matching TRBD2. This CDR3 comprises 15 residues. Per the germline V gene, CDR1 is SGHVS and CDR2 is FQNEAQ. The junction had 8 bases not matched to a gene; V was cut back by 1 base and J by 7 bases. The CDR3 bases are TGTGCCAGCAGCTTAGTCGAGACTAGCCTGAATACGCAGTATTTT. It codes for CASSLVETSLNTQYF.

This clone was observed a few times. This chain uses TRBV28 with TRBJ1-6; 10 bases map to TRBD1. Germline trimming cut 5 bases from V and 9 bases from J; bases unmatched to any gene: 4. This CDR3 is built from 14 residues. Per germline, CDR1 MDHEN and CDR2 SYDVKM. The CDR3 DNA sequence: TGTGCCAGCAGTACCGGACAGGGGGTTTCACCCCTCCACTTT. It encodes CASSTGQGVSPLHF.

The rearrangement joins TRBV11-2 to TRBJ2-7; 7 nucleotides agree with TRBD1. In germline, CDR1 is SGHAT, CDR2 FQNNGV. V trimming: 2 bases; J trimming: 6 bases; junction bases outside the gene matches: 16. The CDR3 runs 17 residues. CDR3 in DNA: TGTGCCAGCAGCTTAAACGGGAATCTCGGCAGGGGGTCCGAGCAGTACTTC. This translates into CASSLNGNLGRGSEQYF. The full variable domain, its missing parts supplied by reference TRBV11-2 and TRBJ2-7, is EAGVAQSPRYKIIEKRQSVAFWCNPISGHATLYWYQQILGQGPKLLIQFQNNGVVDDSQLPKDRFSAERLKGVDSTLKIQPAKLEDSAVYLCASSLNGNLGRGSEQYFGPGTRLTVT.

Comments on this clone: In the same sample, other DNA sequences code for this CDR3. J is TRBJ2-2 and V is TRBV10-1; D is ambiguous. Per the germline V gene, CDR1 is WNHNN and CDR2 is SYGVQD (reference sequence). The CDR3 spans 12 residues. Trimming cost V 3 bases and J 5 bases, with 4 bases left between them. The CDR3 DNA reads as TGCGCCAGCAGTGATAATACCGGGGAGCTGTTTTTT. This codes for CASSDNTGELFF.

This clone has only one observation. This chain uses TRBV5-4 with TRBJ2-7; TRBD2 matches 8 bases. The CDR3 totals 16 residues. Unmatched junction bases numbered 8, after V lost 3 bases and J lost 0 bases. CDR1 and CDR2 (germline): SGHNT, YYREEE (reference sequence). Written as DNA, the CDR3 is TGTGCCAGCAGCTCCCTGGGACTAGGAGGCTCCTACGAGCAGTACTTC. Protein product: CASSSLGLGGSYEQYF. Filled out from reference TRBV5-4 and TRBJ2-7, the complete variable domain reads ETGVTQSPTHLIKTRGQQVTLRCSSQSGHNTVSWYQQALGQGPQFIFQYYREEENGRGNFPPRFSGLQFPNYSSELNVNALELDDSALYLCASSSLGLGGSYEQYFGPGTRLTVT.

This clone was recorded only once. The chain links TRBV6-1 to TRBJ2-7; 7 nucleotides agree with TRBD2. This CDR3 contains 15 residues. V trimming: 0 bases; J trimming: 4 bases; junction bases outside the gene matches: 6. Germline CDR1 reads MNHNS; CDR2 reads SASEGT. The CDR3 bases are TGTGCCAGCAGTGAAGCGAGCGGGATGGGGTACGAGCAGTACTTC. Translated: CASSEASGMGYEQYF.

The gene calls are TRBV11-2 and TRBJ2-1; D gene unclear. V was cut by 1 base and J by 12 bases, with 10 bases left in between. This CDR3 is 12 amino acids long. Germline CDR1 is SGHAT and CDR2 is FQNNGV. The CDR3 protein is CASSLVADGQFF. The DNA for the CDR3 is TGTGCCAGCAGCTTAGTAGCCGACGGGCAGTTCTTC.

The V and J genes are TRBV7-9 and TRBJ1-2; D uncertain. From germline, CDR1 is SEHNR and CDR2 FQNEAQ (reference sequence). The CDR3 contains 15 residues. V lost 2 bases and J lost 6, with 16 bases in between. The CDR3: CASSLSPGPSDGYTF. DNA for the CDR3: TGTGCCAGCAGCTTATCGCCAGGACCCTCCGATGGCTACACCTTC.

As DNA, the CDR3 is TGTGCCTTTCGGATCGGGGGAGGAGGCGAGACCCAGTACTTC. Protein: CAFRIGGGGETQYF. This sequence joins TRBV2 and TRBJ2-5, with D maybe TRBD2 (6 bases). V lost 11 bases, J lost 5 bases, and 21 bases lay in between. Germline CDR1 and CDR2: SNHLY and FYNNEI. There are 14 residues in the CDR3.

The CDR3 DNA is TGTGCCAGCAGCTGGAACCAGGGGTGGGGGACAGATACGCAGTATTTT. Its protein is CASSWNQGWGTDTQYF. The V and J genes are TRBV11-2 and TRBJ2-3; possible D gene TRBD1, 6 bases. Germline V gene data show CDR1 as SGHAT and CDR2 as FQNNGV. Between the trimmed V and J ends, which lost 4 bases and 3 bases, there was a span of 17 bases. The CDR3 is 16 amino acids.

The V and J genes are TRBV27 and TRBJ2-7; D perhaps matches TRBD2 (7 bases). With 2 bases removed from V and 3 bases from J, the gap between germline ends came to 11 bases. The CDR3 spans 14 residues. From germline, CDR1 is MNHEY and CDR2 SMNVEV (reference sequence). As DNA, the CDR3 is TGTGCCAGCAGTTTACAGGGGAGGGACTACGAGCAGTACTTC. Translated, it gives CASSLQGRDYEQYF.

The chain is built from TRBV2 and TRBJ2-2, with D possibly TRBD2 on 5 matching bases. The CDR3 consists of 15 residues. Between the trimmed V and J ends, which lost 8 bases and 6 bases, there was a span of 19 bases. CDR1 and CDR2 (germline): SNHLY, FYNNEI. CDR3 sequence (DNA): TGTGCCAGCCGCCGCCCCCAGGAGGAGGCCGGGGAGCTGTTTTTT. Translation gives CASRRPQEEAGELFF.

The chain uses TRBV6-1 and TRBJ1-1; D perhaps matches TRBD1 (6 bases). From germline, CDR1 is MNHNS and CDR2 SASEGT. The CDR3 has 14 amino acids. Between the trimmed V and J ends, which lost 7 bases and 1 base, there was a span of 13 bases. CDR3 DNA: TGTGCCAGCAAGGGACACGGACCGAACACTGAAGCTTTCTTT. Translated, it gives CASKGHGPNTEAFF.